This record concerns one TCR beta chain sequence. No antigen is known for it. Base qualities are not recorded, but no much larger clone differs from it by a single base. Collaborating institutions collected whole blood in K2EDTA tubes following their own protocols. Collaborator samples were shipped for TCRbeta analysis as frozen whole blood, isolated PBMCs, or DNA extracted from either sample type. These data belong to a study of blood T cell repertoires in COVID-19 (TCRdb year 2020). In terms of the full investigation: The collaborator samples originated in the United States, Italy and Spain and spanned the acute and convalescent phases of COVID-19. The prospective study material was composed of cDNA or gDNA derived from T cells, B-cell-depleted T cells, or PBMCs. Deeply sampled blood TCRbeta repertoires from subjects exposed to, actively infected with, or recovered from COVID-19 were included in the dataset. The repertoires were made available in a free public database intended to serve as a resource for research on the immune response to SARS-CoV-2. The samples were drawn from the first 160 participants of the ongoing ImmuneRACE study and from over a thousand subjects provided by 6 global collaborators. Sample metadata almost always included a de-identified subject ID, COVID-19 status, age in years and sex. Where available, HLA class I and class II types were taken from metadata supplied by the sample provider and were not determined by assay-based typing.

What the research found in general, with its limitations: The quantity of clinical and demographic metadata differed by source and by participant and was supplied without curation.

The germline V gene provides CDR1 SGDLS and CDR2 YYNGEE. V is clipped by 4 bases and J by 2 bases, and the sequence between their germline boundaries is 13 bases long. From the cysteine through the phenylalanine, the CDR3 covers 15 amino acids. The kept DNA is CDR3 alone, 45 bases in frame from the first base. TCRbeta CDR3 regions were amplified from genomic DNA using the immunoSEQ Assay, a bias-controlled multiplex PCR. The study's processing was this. Nucleated cell counts per sample were estimated from amplification of reference gene primers within the assay. To quantify the absolute abundance of each unique TCRbeta CDR3 rearrangement, sequence reads were collapsed and filtered. Productive Simpson clonality was computed per sample as the square root of Simpson's diversity index over productive rearrangements. Held by TCRdb, this immuneACCESS table contains in-frame sequences only and omits some clones. Under half of the omission traces to an unresolved V gene where checked; the cause of the rest is unknown. Clonal size and the V and J genes are those of that table, whereas D and trimming came from the DNA. The sample table holds about 160,000 clones, of which 70% to 80% were seen once. Together, the top ten hold about 8.3% of the sample.

The receptor was derived from a man aged 55 to 70 with acute or convalescent COVID-19. This receptor chain uses TRBV9 and TRBJ2-1; the D gene is possibly TRBD2, with 6 bases matching. Sequencing was done on a sample of peripheral blood. The CDR3 corresponds to CASSRDLQAYNEQFF. The nucleotides are TGTGCCAGCAGCAGGGACTTACAAGCCTACAATGAGCAGTTCTTC.